These T cell receptor beta chains were read from a single sample in a study of cytomegalovirus exposure and HLA in healthy donors. Generated by immunoSEQ multiplex PCR, the TCRdb table keeps only in-frame clones and is missing some. The sample comprises some 74,000 clones, 80% to 95% of which are singletons, and 3.6% rests with the top ten. The source material was PBMCs. All receptors derive from a woman aged 25 to 39 in good health and CMV-seronegative. The CDR3 runs from the conserved cysteine through the conserved F or W. D genes are given only for firm matches. Clone size appears in some rows only: once, few, many, or a class for an expanded clone.

clone size | D gene | J gene | V gene | CDR3 protein | CDR3 DNA
- | - | TRBJ2-7 | TRBV18 | CASSPGAVSYEQYF | TGTGCCAGCTCACCTGGGGCGGTCTCCTACGAGCAGTACTTC
few | - | TRBJ1-5 | TRBV30 | CAWSPGSLNQPQHF | TGTGCCTGGAGTCCAGGCAGCCTAAATCAGCCCCAGCATTTT
- | TRBD1 | TRBJ1-2 | TRBV27 | CASSPQGAIYGYTF | TGTGCCAGCAGCCCACAGGGGGCCATCTATGGCTACACCTTC
- | TRBD2 | TRBJ2-3 | TRBV7-3 | CASSYTGLAGTDTQYF | TGTGCCAGCAGTTATACGGGACTAGCGGGGACAGATACGCAGTATTTT
- | - | TRBJ2-3 | TRBV5-4 | CASRFGGTGTSTDTQYF | TGTGCCAGCAGGTTTGGCGGAACCGGGACTAGCACAGATACGCAGTATTTT
- | TRBD2 | TRBJ2-7 | TRBV11-1 | CASSLIATSGGYEQYF | TGTGCCAGCAGCTTAATCGCCACTAGCGGGGGATACGAGCAGTACTTC
- | - | TRBJ2-5 | TRBV5-1 | CASSLAGSARETQYF | TGCGCCAGCAGCTTGGCGGGTAGCGCTAGAGAGACCCAGTACTTC
once | TRBD1 | TRBJ1-1 | TRBV5-5 | CASSGTVTPFSNTEAFF | TGTGCCAGCAGCGGGACAGTCACCCCCTTCTCCAACACTGAAGCTTTCTTT
- | - | TRBJ2-3 | TRBV9 | CASSVDSEASDTQYF | TGTGCCAGCAGCGTAGACTCCGAGGCCTCAGATACGCAGTATTTT
- | - | TRBJ1-2 | TRBV6-5 | CASSYLRDSYGYTF | TGTGCCAGCAGTTACTTGAGGGATTCCTATGGCTACACCTTC
- | - | TRBJ2-3 | TRBV5-4 | CASSAPGTGTDTQYF | TGTGCCAGCAGCGCCCCCGGTACTGGCACAGATACGCAGTATTTT
once | - | TRBJ1-1 | TRBV6-6 | CASSSYQTVNTEAFF | TGTGCCAGCAGCTCCTACCAGACAGTGAACACTGAAGCTTTCTTT
- | - | TRBJ2-6 | TRBV12-5 | CASGLVLSGGSGANVLTF | TGTGCTAGTGGTTTGGTACTAAGCGGCGGCTCTGGGGCCAACGTCCTGACTTTC
- | TRBD1 | TRBJ1-1 | TRBV7-8 | CASSLKGQGAVMNTEAFF | TGTGCCAGCAGCTTAAAGGGACAGGGGGCGGTTATGAACACTGAAGCTTTCTTT
- | TRBD1 | TRBJ2-5 | TRBV18 | CASSPTQGIQETQYF | TGTGCCAGCTCACCAACACAGGGGATCCAAGAGACCCAGTACTTC
- | TRBD1 | TRBJ2-2 | TRBV5-1 | CASLGQGAAGELFF | TGCGCCAGCTTAGGACAGGGGGCGGCCGGGGAGCTGTTTTTT
- | - | TRBJ2-1 | TRBV10-2 | CASTAGGSYNEQFF | TGCGCCAGCACAGCAGGCGGGTCCTACAATGAGCAGTTCTTC
once | - | TRBJ2-3 | TRBV5-1 | CASSLGSSTSTDTQYF | TGCGCCAGCAGCTTGGGGAGTAGTACTAGCACAGATACGCAGTATTTT
few | - | TRBJ2-1 | TRBV11-1 | CASTGLSSGLYNEQFF | TGTGCCAGCACAGGACTGTCGAGCGGGTTATACAATGAGCAGTTCTTC
- | TRBD1 | TRBJ2-1 | TRBV4-3 | CASSQDLQGQQFF | TGCGCCAGCAGCCAAGATCTACAGGGGCAGCAGTTCTTC
- | - | TRBJ2-3 | TRBV5-4 | CASSGAWTDTQYF | TGTGCCAGCAGCGGTGCGTGGACAGATACGCAGTATTTT
- | TRBD1 | TRBJ2-1 | TRBV28 | CASSSETGHNEQFF | TGTGCCAGCAGTTCTGAGACAGGGCACAATGAGCAGTTCTTC
- | - | TRBJ1-5 | TRBV6-5 | CASRARGTPFVAQHF | TGTGCCAGCAGAGCGAGAGGGACACCCTTCGTCGCCCAGCATTTT
- | - | TRBJ2-5 | TRBV5-1 | CASSLILTGLGETQYF | TGCGCCAGCAGCTTGATCCTTACGGGATTGGGAGAGACCCAGTACTTC